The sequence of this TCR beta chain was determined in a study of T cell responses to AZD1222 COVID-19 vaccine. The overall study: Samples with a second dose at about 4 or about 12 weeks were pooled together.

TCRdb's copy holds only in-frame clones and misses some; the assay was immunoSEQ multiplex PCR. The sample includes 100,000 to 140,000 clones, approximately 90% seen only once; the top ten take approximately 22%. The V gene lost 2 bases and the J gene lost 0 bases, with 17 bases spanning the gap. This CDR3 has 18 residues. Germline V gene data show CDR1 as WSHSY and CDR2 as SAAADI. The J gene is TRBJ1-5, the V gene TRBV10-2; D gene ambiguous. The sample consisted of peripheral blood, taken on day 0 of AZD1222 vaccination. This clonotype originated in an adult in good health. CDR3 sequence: CASSERRVLVNSNQPQHF. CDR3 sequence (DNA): TGCGCCAGCAGTGAGAGAAGGGTCCTCGTCAATAGCAATCAGCCCCAGCATTTT.